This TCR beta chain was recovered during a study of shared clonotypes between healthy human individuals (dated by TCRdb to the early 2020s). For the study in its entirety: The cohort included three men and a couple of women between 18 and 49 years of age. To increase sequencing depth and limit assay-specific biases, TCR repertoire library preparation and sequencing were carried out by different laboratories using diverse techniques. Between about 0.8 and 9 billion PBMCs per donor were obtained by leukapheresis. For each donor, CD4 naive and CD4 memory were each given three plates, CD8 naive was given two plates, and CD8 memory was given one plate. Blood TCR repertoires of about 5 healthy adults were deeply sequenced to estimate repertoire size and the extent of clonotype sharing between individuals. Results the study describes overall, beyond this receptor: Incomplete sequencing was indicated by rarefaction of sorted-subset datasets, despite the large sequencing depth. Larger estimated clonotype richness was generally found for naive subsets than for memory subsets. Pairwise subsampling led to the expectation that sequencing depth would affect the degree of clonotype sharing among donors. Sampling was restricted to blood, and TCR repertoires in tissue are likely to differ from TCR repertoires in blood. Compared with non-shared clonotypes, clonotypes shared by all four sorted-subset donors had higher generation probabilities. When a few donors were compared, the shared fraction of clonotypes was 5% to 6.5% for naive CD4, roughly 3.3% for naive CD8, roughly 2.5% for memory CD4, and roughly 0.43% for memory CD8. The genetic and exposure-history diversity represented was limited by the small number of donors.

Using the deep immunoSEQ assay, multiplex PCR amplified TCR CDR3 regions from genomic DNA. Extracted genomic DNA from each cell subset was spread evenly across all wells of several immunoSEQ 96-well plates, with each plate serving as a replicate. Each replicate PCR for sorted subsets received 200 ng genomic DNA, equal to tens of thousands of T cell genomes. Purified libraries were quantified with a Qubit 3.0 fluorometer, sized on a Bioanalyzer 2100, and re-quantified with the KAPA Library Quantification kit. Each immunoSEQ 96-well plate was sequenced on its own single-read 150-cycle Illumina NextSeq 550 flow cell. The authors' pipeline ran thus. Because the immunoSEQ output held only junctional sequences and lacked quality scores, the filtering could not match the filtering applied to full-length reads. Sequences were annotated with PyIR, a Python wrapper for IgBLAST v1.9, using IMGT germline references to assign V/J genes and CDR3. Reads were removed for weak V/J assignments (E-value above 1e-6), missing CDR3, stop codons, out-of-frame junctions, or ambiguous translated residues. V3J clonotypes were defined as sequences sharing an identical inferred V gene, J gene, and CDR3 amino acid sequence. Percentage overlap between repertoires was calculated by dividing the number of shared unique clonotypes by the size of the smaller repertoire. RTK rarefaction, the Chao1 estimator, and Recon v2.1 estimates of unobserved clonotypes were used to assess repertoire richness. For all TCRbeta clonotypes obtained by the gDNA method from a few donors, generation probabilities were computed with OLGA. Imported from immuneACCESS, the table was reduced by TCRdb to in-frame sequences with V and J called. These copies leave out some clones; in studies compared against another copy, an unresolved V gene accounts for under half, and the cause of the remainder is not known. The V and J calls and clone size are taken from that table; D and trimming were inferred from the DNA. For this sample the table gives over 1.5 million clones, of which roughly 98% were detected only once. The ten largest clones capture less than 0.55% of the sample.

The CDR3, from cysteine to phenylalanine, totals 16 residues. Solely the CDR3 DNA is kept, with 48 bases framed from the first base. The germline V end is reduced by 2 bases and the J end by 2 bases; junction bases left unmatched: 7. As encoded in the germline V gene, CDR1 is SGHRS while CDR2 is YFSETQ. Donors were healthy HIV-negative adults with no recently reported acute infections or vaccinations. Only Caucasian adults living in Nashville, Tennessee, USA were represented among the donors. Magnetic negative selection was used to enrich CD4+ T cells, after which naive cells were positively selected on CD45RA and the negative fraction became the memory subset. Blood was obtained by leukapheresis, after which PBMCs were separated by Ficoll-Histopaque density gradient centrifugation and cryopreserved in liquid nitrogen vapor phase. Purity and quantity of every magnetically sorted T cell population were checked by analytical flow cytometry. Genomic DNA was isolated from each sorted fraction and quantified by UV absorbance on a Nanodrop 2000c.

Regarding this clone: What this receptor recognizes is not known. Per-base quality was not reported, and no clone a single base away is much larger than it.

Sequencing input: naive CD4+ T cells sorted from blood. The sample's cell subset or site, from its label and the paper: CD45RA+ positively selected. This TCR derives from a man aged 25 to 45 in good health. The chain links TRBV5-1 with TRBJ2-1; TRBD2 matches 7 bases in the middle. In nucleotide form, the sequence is TGCGCCAGCAGCTTAGTTCTAGCGGCCGCCTACAATGAGCAGTTCTTC. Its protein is CASSLVLAAAYNEQFF.